Each of the 8 T cell receptor beta chains below was sequenced from the same sample in a study of T cells in Graves' hyperthyroidism and ophthalmopathy. There were TCR beta CDR3 regions amplified from RNA transcripts. The primer set for the first-round RT-PCR of the TCR CDR3 was HTBI. TCRdb ran MiXCR on the multiplex PCR reads and lists one entry per CDR3 protein. The data show around 600,000 distinct CDR3 sequences, 45% seen once. The sequencing input was peripheral blood or thyroid tissue (not recorded which). The source is an adult man with Graves' disease, either hyperthyroidism or ophthalmopathy (not recorded which).

This clonotype was detected ten times or more. Sequence at one end of the junction differs from germline and may be a read error. The chain has TRBV7-8 and TRBJ2-7; 7 bases agree with TRBD1. The CDR3 consists of 12 residues. Per germline, CDR1 SGHVS and CDR2 FQNEAQ. CDR3 DNA sequence: TGTGCCAGCAGCTTCTCCGGGACAGTCGTACACTTC. It codes for CASSFSGTVVHF.

As DNA, the CDR3 is TGTGCCAGCAGCCAGGACAGGGTTAATAAGCAGTACTTC. Its translation: CASSQDRVNKQYF. The gene calls are TRBV7-2 and TRBJ2-7, with TRBD1 matching over 8 bases. V gave up 5 bases and J gave up 8 bases; unmatched junction bases: 8. CDR3 length: 13 amino acids. The germline V gene encodes CDR1 SGHTA and CDR2 FQGNSA.

This chain uses TRBV19 with TRBJ1-1; no reliable D call. Germline lookup yields CDR1 LNHDA and CDR2 SQIVND (reference sequence). V lost 1 base, J lost 3 bases, and 9 bases lay in between. This CDR3 is built from 14 residues. The CDR3 protein is CASSIVIGYTEAFF. The CDR3 DNA reads as TGTGCCAGTAGTATAGTAATCGGGTACACTGAAGCTTTCTTT.

V and J are TRBV5-4 and TRBJ1-1; D not certain. Germline V CDR1 and CDR2: SGHNT, YYREEE (reference sequence). The CDR3 length is 17 residues. Trimming removed 4 bases at V and 3 bases at J, with 22 bases between. The DNA for the CDR3 is TGTGCCAGCAGCCTTGCCAAGGGAGCGGCTGGGGACACTGAAGCTTTCTTT. Encoded protein: CASSLAKGAAGDTEAFF.

This clonotype showed up just a few times. The J gene is TRBJ2-2, the V gene TRBV7-2; D remains unclear. The CDR3 contains 12 residues. Germline V gene sequence: CDR1 SGHTA, CDR2 FQGNSA. Trimming removed 8 bases from V and 6 bases from J, with 10 bases in between. The CDR3 region is CASSRRAGELFF. CDR3 nucleotides: TGTGCCAGCTCCCGACGGGCCGGGGAGCTGTTTTTT.

This clonotype was counted a few times. This chain uses TRBV7-2 with TRBJ1-2, with TRBD1 matching over 9 bases. Germline CDR1 SGHTA, CDR2 FQGNSA. This CDR3 comprises 15 residues. Trimming cost V 5 bases and J 5 bases; bases outside gene matches: 9. The CDR3 coding sequence is TGTGCCAGCAGCCCGAACAGGGGGCGAGGGTATGGCTACACCTTC. As protein: CASSPNRGRGYGYTF. Combining the CDR3 with reference TRBV7-2 and TRBJ1-2 gives the whole variable domain GAGVSQSPSNKVTEKGKDVELRCDPISGHTALYWYRQSLGQGLEFLIYFQGNSAPDKSGLPSDRFSAERTGGSVSTLTIQRTQQEDSAVYLCASSPNRGRGYGYTFGSGTRLTVV.

The chain combines TRBV19 with TRBJ2-2; a possible D gene is TRBD2 (5 bases). Trimming stripped 1 base from V and 0 bases from J, with 15 bases between. There are 18 residues in the CDR3. CDR1 and CDR2 from the germline V gene are LNHDA and SQIVND (reference sequence). The CDR3 DNA sequence: TGTGCCAGTAGTATAGTAGGACGGATACTAGCGAACACCGGGGAGCTGTTTTTT. As protein: CASSIVGRILANTGELFF.

The chain carries TRBV4-3 and TRBJ2-7; TRBD2 is a possible D gene (6 bases). CDR1 and CDR2 (germline): LGHNA, YSLEER. The germline V and J ends were trimmed by 0 bases and 5 bases, with 14 bases remaining between them. The CDR3 covers 15 residues. CDR3 region: CASSQEGGRSHEQYF. CDR3 DNA: TGCGCCAGCAGCCAAGAGGGGGGTCGGTCCCACGAGCAGTACTTC.